This T cell receptor beta chain was recorded in a study of neurological immune-mediated disorders. Study-level findings and limits: Multiple sclerosis, the disease with the least TCR clonal expansion, fell below healthy controls, whereas HTLV-1-associated myelopathy showed the most.

The sample's time point: longitudinal time-point 1 (baseline). This clonotype was found many times. Its target is not known. Synthesis of cDNA was accomplished via 5'RACE employing 10-nucleotide random UMIs. Via MiXCR, TCRdb re-called the 5' RACE reads, giving one row per CDR3 protein. The sample has about 49,000 distinct CDR3 sequences; about 9.1% are singletons. CDR3 length equals 13 residues. With V trimmed by 4 bases and J by 2 bases, 2 bases remained unmatched. Germline V lookup: CDR1 SGHRS, CDR2 YFSETQ. The V and J genes are TRBV5-1 and TRBJ2-5, with TRBD1 matching over 7 bases. Sequencing was done on a sample of PBMCs. This clonotype was obtained from a woman between 35 and 50 years old in good health. CDR3 coding DNA: TGCGCCAGCAGCGGGACAGCACAAGAGACCCAGTACTTC. It is translated as CASSGTAQETQYF.